This TCR beta chain was sequenced during a study of blood T cells in healthy people across ages. Then a second PCR, running about 6 to 11 cycles, was carried out with a sample-barcoded 5' primer and a J-beta primer mix. TCRdb passed the 5' RACE reads through MiXCR, listing each CDR3 protein once. The data show approximately 600,000 distinct CDR3 sequences, around three fifths seen once. This sequence was found in a man aged 60 to 69 in good health. Sequenced sample: blood.

The CDR3 is CSAWDRGRGNIQYF. For the CDR3, the DNA is TGCAGTGCTTGGGACAGGGGAAGGGGAAACATTCAGTACTTC. The chain has TRBV20-1 and TRBJ2-4, with TRBD1 identical over 10 bases. The CDR3 contains 14 residues. V shed 5 bases, J shed 6 bases, and the junction held 7 bases outside the gene matches. Germline CDR1 reads DFQATT; CDR2 reads SNEGSKA (reference sequence).